The clone carrying this T cell receptor (beta chain) was seen once. Its matching antigen is unknown. The sample is drawn from a study of T cell responses to AZD1222 COVID-19 vaccine. The V and J ends lost 6 bases and 5 bases respectively, with 20 bases between them. The germline gives CDR1 SGHTS, CDR2 YDEGEE. CDR3 length: 15 amino acids. The study, taken as a whole, reports: Researchers took repertoire samples only after the peak T cell response had come. Increases in Spike-specific TCR breadth and depth were seen after two AZD1222 doses. Donors were mostly white British, more females; clonal diversity possibly underestimated.

Pooled samples include second doses given at about 4 or 12 weeks. Data came from immunoSEQ multiplex PCR; TCRdb stores just in-frame clones and leaves some out. Here the sample spans about 78,000 clones, about nine tenths being singletons. This chain connects TRBV5-8 to TRBJ2-5, with D perhaps matching TRBD1 or TRBD2 (6 bases each). Specimen: peripheral blood, collected 28 days after the second AZD1222 dose. The sequence was collected from an adult who received the AZD1222 COVID-19 vaccine. CDR3 amino acids: CASILSRGRVETQYF. The CDR3 nucleotides are TGTGCCAGCATCCTTTCCCGGGGGCGAGTGGAGACCCAGTACTTC.